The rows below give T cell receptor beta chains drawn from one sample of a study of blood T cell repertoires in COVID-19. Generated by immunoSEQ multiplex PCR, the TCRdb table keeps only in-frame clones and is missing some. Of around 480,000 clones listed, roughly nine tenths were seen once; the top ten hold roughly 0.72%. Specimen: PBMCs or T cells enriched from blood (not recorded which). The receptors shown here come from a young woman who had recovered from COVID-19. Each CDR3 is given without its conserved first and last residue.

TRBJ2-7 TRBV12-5 ASGLVGAVFNEQY
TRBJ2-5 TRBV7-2 ASSLSSAGGQETQY
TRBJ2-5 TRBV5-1 ASSSTGVETQY
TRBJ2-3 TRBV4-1 ASSLRGGTDTQY
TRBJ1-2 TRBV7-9 ASSFRQNGYT
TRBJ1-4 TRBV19 ASSIGGVNEKLF
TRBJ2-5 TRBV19 ASSRQGNNQETQY
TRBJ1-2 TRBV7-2 ASSLSAGTGDGYT
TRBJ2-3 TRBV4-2 ASSQEGGEGTQY
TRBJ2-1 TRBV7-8 ASSARRVVSNNEQF
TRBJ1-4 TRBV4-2 ASSPEGQSLNEKLF
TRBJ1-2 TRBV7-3 ASSSGTGPYGYT
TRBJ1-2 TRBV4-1 ASSQDRSSYGYT
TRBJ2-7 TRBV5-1 ASSLTPGGDRAFTPYEQY
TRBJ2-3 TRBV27 ASSLWVAGEHTDTQY
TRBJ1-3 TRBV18 ASSRGQGAGNTIY
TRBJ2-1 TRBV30 AWGLGSGGGWYNEQF
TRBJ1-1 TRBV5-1 ASSLHSGTENTEAF
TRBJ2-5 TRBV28 ASSFFTGSLQETQY
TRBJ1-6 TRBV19 ASSGTGGIEPLH
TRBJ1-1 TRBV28 ASSQGRLAEAF
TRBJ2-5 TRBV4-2 ASSQTREETQY
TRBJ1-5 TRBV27 ASSLTSEGASNQPQH
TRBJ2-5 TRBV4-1 ASSQTGFRETQY
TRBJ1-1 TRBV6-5 ASGTGDGYTEAF